Listed here are 32 T cell receptor beta chains from one sample, sequenced in a study of blood T cell repertoires in COVID-19. The method was immunoSEQ multiplex PCR; TCRdb's version includes in-frame clones alone and lacks a portion of them. This table has fewer than 150,000 clones, approximately 84% appearing once. Sequencing was done on a sample of peripheral blood. Every receptor here comes from a woman aged 80 or over in a cohort sampled during active or convalescent COVID-19.

The chain employs TRBV19 and TRBJ1-3, with 9 bases matching TRBD1. Germline V gene data show CDR1 as LNHDA and CDR2 as SQIVND (reference sequence). This CDR3 region has 16 residues. Trimming cost V 5 bases and J 3 bases; bases outside gene matches: 8. For the CDR3, the DNA is TGTGCCAGTAGTCCAGGGACAGGGAGTCTTGGAAACACCATATATTTT. Protein product: CASSPGTGSLGNTIYF.

J is TRBJ2-1 and V is TRBV7-2, with 8 bases lining up with TRBD1. This CDR3 has 17 residues. Trimming at V came to 2 bases and at J to 7 bases, leaving 13 bases not matched to a gene. In germline, CDR1 is SGHTA, CDR2 FQGNSA. The CDR3 nucleotides are TGTGCCAGCAGCTTAAGGTCTAGGCAGGGGGCTCAAAATGAGCAGTTCTTC. This encodes CASSLRSRQGAQNEQFF.

V gene TRBV3-1 (or the pseudogene TRBV3-2) combines with J gene TRBJ2-5; the match to TRBD1 covers 9 bases. After removal of 4 bases from V and 5 bases from J, the junction contained 8 bases not matched to a gene. Germline V gene lookup returns CDR1 LGHDT and CDR2 YNNKEL (reference sequence). The CDR3 runs to 15 residues. This CDR3 reads CASSRSDRGRETQYF. The CDR3 region has the DNA TGTGCCAGCAGCCGTTCGGACAGGGGAAGGGAGACCCAGTACTTC.

The genes are TRBV7-8 and TRBJ2-1; TRBD1 matches at 8 bases. Trimming took 5 bases from V and 8 from J; bases not matched to a gene: 11. The germline CDR1 and CDR2 sequences are SGHVS and FQNEAQ. This CDR3 region has 15 residues. The CDR3 protein is CASSRAEDRVYEQFF. CDR3 nucleotide sequence: TGTGCCAGCAGCAGAGCTGAGGACAGGGTCTATGAGCAGTTCTTC.

CDR3 bases: TGTGCCAGTAGTATGCGGTTTAGACTGAACACTGAAGCTTTCTTT. It specifies CASSMRFRLNTEAFF. The genes are TRBV19 and TRBJ1-1, with D uncertain. V shed 3 bases and J shed 0 bases, with 11 bases lying between them. This CDR3 spans 15 amino acids. Per germline, CDR1 LNHDA and CDR2 SQIVND (reference sequence).

This rearrangement joins TRBV7-2 to TRBJ1-5; D unresolved. Germline assignment: CDR1 SGHTA and CDR2 FQGNSA. The length of the CDR3 is 13 residues. V lost 8 bases, J lost 7 bases, and 15 bases lay in between. This chain's CDR3 is CASGEAAEQPQHF. CDR3 in DNA: TGTGCCAGCGGGGAGGCGGCCGAACAGCCCCAGCATTTT.

The CDR3 spells CASSLALSVSGNTIYF. The CDR3 bases are TGTGCCAGCAGCTTAGCGCTATCTGTCTCTGGAAACACCATATATTTT. J is TRBJ1-3 and V is TRBV7-9; D not resolved. This CDR3 has 16 amino acids. From germline, CDR1 is SEHNR and CDR2 FQNEAQ (reference sequence). V dropped 0 bases and J dropped 0 bases, with 9 bases sitting between them.

V usage is TRBV11-3 and J usage is TRBJ2-2; a weak D match, TRBD2 (6 bases). The germline V gene has CDR1 SGHNT and CDR2 YENEEA. Trimming removed 3 bases at V and 0 bases at J, with 8 bases between. The CDR3 runs to 15 residues. DNA of the CDR3: TGTGCCAGCAGCTTTAGGACTACGAACACCGGGGAGCTGTTTTTT. Amino acid sequence: CASSFRTTNTGELFF.

V usage is TRBV24-1 and J usage is TRBJ1-2, with 10 bases fitting TRBD1. The junction had 3 bases not matched to a gene; V was cut back by 7 bases and J by 2 bases. Germline CDR1 and CDR2: KGHDR and SFDVKD. The CDR3 contains 14 residues. The CDR3, as DNA: TGTGCCACCAGGGGGACAGGGGAGAACTATGGCTACACCTTC. Translating it yields CATRGTGENYGYTF.

This chain connects TRBV5-4 to TRBJ2-1; 9 bases agree with TRBD1. Trimming cost V 3 bases and J 0 bases; bases outside gene matches: 4. This CDR3 spans 16 amino acids. Germline CDR1 reads SGHNT; CDR2 reads YYREEE (reference sequence). In DNA form, the CDR3 reads TGTGCCAGCAGCTCAAAGGACAGGGGCTCCTACAATGAGCAGTTCTTC. This gives the protein CASSSKDRGSYNEQFF.

With regard to this clone: The same CDR3 is also encoded by other DNA sequences in this sample. The genes are TRBV12-3 or TRBV12-4 and TRBJ1-2, with a weak D call TRBD1 (5 bases). CDR3 length: 12 amino acids. V shed 3 bases and J shed 8 bases, with 10 bases lying between them. CDR3 residues: CASSFGGSGYTF. As DNA, the CDR3 is TGTGCCAGCAGTTTTGGGGGGTCGGGCTACACCTTC.

This chain links TRBV18 with TRBJ2-7; a weak D match, TRBD1 (6 bases). Germline V gives CDR1 KGHSH, CDR2 LQKENI. CDR3 length: 14 amino acids. The V end was cut by 3 bases, the J end by 5 bases, with 14 bases between. The DNA for the CDR3 is TGTGCCAGCTCACCGGGTACAGGGTCCCACGAGCAGTACTTC. This sequence encodes CASSPGTGSHEQYF.

This rearrangement joins TRBV6-5 to TRBJ1-4; a weak D match, TRBD1 (5 bases). Germline V gene lookup returns CDR1 MNHEY and CDR2 SVGAGI. The V end lost 6 bases, the J end lost 5 bases, and 13 bases lay between the germline ends. There are 14 residues in the CDR3. Here the CDR3 DNA reads TGTGCCAGCAGCCTAACAGGAACAAATGAAAAACTGTTTTTT. Its protein is CASSLTGTNEKLFF.

V and J are TRBV3-1 (or the pseudogene TRBV3-2) and TRBJ1-2; tentatively, D is TRBD1 (6 bases). CDR3 length equals 14 residues. V was pared by 4 bases and J by 6 bases, with 15 bases between. Germline lookup yields CDR1 LGHDT and CDR2 YNNKEL (reference sequence). CDR3 loop: CASSPRGRGDGYTF. The CDR3 DNA reads as TGTGCCAGCAGCCCGAGAGGCAGGGGCGATGGCTACACCTTC.

The rearrangement uses TRBV7-2 and TRBJ1-2; D might be TRBD1 (6 bases). CDR3 length: 15 amino acids. Deletions cut 5 bases from V and 6 bases from J, with 19 bases between. Germline-derived CDR1 and CDR2 are SGHTA and FQGNSA. In DNA form, the CDR3 reads TGTGCCAGCAGCCCTTCCGCGGCAGGGGCACATGGCTACACCTTC. As protein: CASSPSAAGAHGYTF.

The chain uses TRBV29-1 and TRBJ2-7; 9 bases match TRBD1. This CDR3 comprises 13 residues. After removal of 7 bases from V and 1 base from J, the junction contained 5 bases not matched to a gene. The germline gives CDR1 SQVTM, CDR2 ANQGSEA. Here the CDR3 DNA reads TGCAGCGGACGGGACAGGGTTTCCTACGAGCAGTACTTC. It encodes CSGRDRVSYEQYF.

V gene TRBV19 combines with J gene TRBJ2-2, with TRBD1 as a possible D gene (6 bases). CDR3 length: 14 amino acids. V was cut by 2 bases and J by 5 bases, with 9 bases left in between. Germline V gives CDR1 LNHDA, CDR2 SQIVND (reference sequence). This CDR3 is CASSIHDRTGELFF. The CDR3 nucleotides are TGTGCCAGTAGTATACATGACAGGACCGGGGAGCTGTTTTTT. Together with reference TRBV19 and TRBJ2-2, the CDR3 gives the full variable domain: DGGITQSPKYLFRKEGQNVTLSCEQNLNHDAMYWYRQDPGQGLRLIYYSQIVNDFQKGDIAEGYSVSREKKESFPLTVTSAQKNPTAFYLCASSIHDRTGELFFGEGSRLTVL.

This chain joins TRBV15 and TRBJ1-2, with TRBD1 identical over 7 bases. CDR1 and CDR2 (germline): LNHNV, YYDKDF (reference sequence). The CDR3 extends over 14 amino acids. With 3 bases clipped from V and 5 bases from J, the junction kept 6 bases outside the gene matches. The CDR3 sequence is CATSRRQGDYGYTF. The CDR3 nucleotides are TGTGCCACCAGCAGGAGACAGGGCGATTATGGCTACACCTTC. Using reference TRBV15 and TRBJ1-2 for the parts outside the CDR3, the full variable domain is DAMVIQNPRYQVTQFGKPVTLSCSQTLNHNVMYWYQQKSSQAPKLLFHYYDKDFNNEADTPDNFQSRRPNTSFCFLDIRSPGLGDTAMYLCATSRRQGDYGYTFGSGTRLTVV.

J is TRBJ2-7 and V is TRBV7-8; no clear D gene. Trimming removed 1 base at V and 0 bases at J, with 10 bases between. Germline CDR1 is SGHVS and CDR2 is FQNEAQ. CDR3 size: 15 residues. DNA for the CDR3: TGTGCCAGCAGCTTAGGCGAACTGATCTCCTACGAGCAGTACGTC. This gives the protein CASSLGELISYEQYV.

This clone was found once. The chain uses TRBV19 and TRBJ2-7; the D gene is possibly TRBD1 (6 bases). CDR1 is LNHDA and CDR2 is SQIVND in the germline V gene (reference sequence). This CDR3 contains 16 residues. V dropped 7 bases and J dropped 1 base, with 20 bases sitting between them. CDR3 sequence (DNA): TGTGCCAGTACCAAGCTCTCTGGACAGTCTTCCTACGAGCAGTACGTC. It specifies CASTKLSGQSSYEQYV.

The chain links TRBV5-1 to TRBJ2-1; TRBD2 might be the D (6 bases). Looked up from germline, CDR1 is SGHRS and CDR2 is YFSETQ. Trimming shortened V by 1 base and J by 4 bases, and 21 bases separated the two germline ends. The CDR3 consists of 18 residues. The CDR3 DNA reads TGCGCCAGCAGCTTGTTCCCAGTGGGGCGGGGTGATTACAATGAGCAGTTCTTC. Translation: CASSLFPVGRGDYNEQFF. Full variable domain (rest looked up from reference TRBV5-1 and TRBJ2-1): KAGVTQTPRYLIKTRGQQVTLSCSPISGHRSVSWYQQTPGQGLQFLFEYFSETQRNKGNFPGRFSGRQFSNSRSEMNVSTLELGDSALYLCASSLFPVGRGDYNEQFFGPGTRLTVL.

This clone was recorded once. The chain links TRBV5-1 to TRBJ2-5; weak D call: TRBD1 (5 bases). The CDR3 spans 16 residues. Germline-derived CDR1 and CDR2 are SGHRS and YFSETQ. V lost 0 bases and J lost 5, with 17 bases in between. The CDR3 here is CASSLGLGALGETQYF. The CDR3 DNA sequence: TGCGCCAGCAGCTTGGGTCTTGGGGCTCTCGGGGAGACCCAGTACTTC.

The CDR3 DNA reads TGTGCCAGCAGCTTTCTTGGGAGGGGCGACGGAAACACCATATATTTT. Its translation: CASSFLGRGDGNTIYF. V usage is TRBV5-5 and J usage is TRBJ1-3, with D possibly matching TRBD1 (5 bases). CDR3 length: 16 amino acids. Trimming pared 2 bases from V and 4 bases from J, leaving 16 bases between. In germline, CDR1 is SGHKS, CDR2 YYEKEE (reference sequence).

As concerns this clone: Different DNA sequences within this sample yield the same CDR3. This chain joins TRBV5-1 and TRBJ1-4; TRBD1 aligns across 7 bases. Unmatched junction bases numbered 5, after V lost 2 bases and J lost 4 bases. The CDR3 covers 15 residues. CDR1 and CDR2 (germline): SGHRS, YFSETQ. Here the CDR3 reads CASSLGDRDNEKLFF. The CDR3 bases are TGCGCCAGCAGCTTAGGAGACAGGGATAATGAAAAACTGTTTTTT.

The rearrangement uses TRBV6-5 and TRBJ2-1, with 8 bases fitting TRBD1. The CDR3 is 14 amino acids. V was clipped by 6 bases and J by 8 bases; unmatched bases: 9. Germline V gene data show CDR1 as MNHEY and CDR2 as SVGAGI. Written as DNA, the CDR3 is TGTGCCAGCAGGGGGACAGGTCCCCCCCATGAGCAGTTCTTC. Translation gives CASRGTGPPHEQFF.

The chain joins TRBV7-8 to TRBJ2-3; 14 bases map to TRBD2. This CDR3 has 19 residues. Trimming cost V 5 bases and J 2 bases; bases outside gene matches: 12. CDR1 SGHVS and CDR2 FQNEAQ come from the germline V gene. The CDR3 DNA is TGTGCCAGCAGCAACACCGGGACTAGCGGGGGCCGTTCCACAGATACGCAGTATTTT. Its translation: CASSNTGTSGGRSTDTQYF.

The chain carries TRBV3-1 (or the pseudogene TRBV3-2) and TRBJ2-3; 7 bases are shared with TRBD1. Germline assignment: CDR1 LGHDT and CDR2 YNNKEL (reference sequence). The CDR3 consists of 17 residues. Unmatched junction bases numbered 12, after V lost 0 bases and J lost 6 bases. CDR3 protein: CASSQETGILWADTQYF. CDR3 DNA sequence: TGTGCCAGCAGCCAAGAGACAGGGATCCTTTGGGCCGATACGCAGTATTTT.

The chain uses TRBV6-6 and TRBJ2-7, with D uncertain. The V gene lost 6 bases and the J gene lost 3 bases, with 12 bases spanning the gap. This CDR3 spans 13 amino acids. From germline, CDR1 is MNHNY and CDR2 SVGAGI (reference sequence). The CDR3 DNA is TGTGCCAGCAGAACCCGTAACAACTACGAGCAGTACGTC. This encodes CASRTRNNYEQYV.

The chain joins TRBV2 to TRBJ2-7; 9 bases are shared with TRBD2. The CDR3 runs 16 residues. Unmatched junction bases numbered 10, after V lost 6 bases and J lost 1 base. The germline V gene encodes CDR1 SNHLY and CDR2 FYNNEI. DNA of the CDR3: TGTGCCAGCAGACTAAAAACTAGCGGGTCGTCCTACGAGCAGTACTTC. Its protein is CASRLKTSGSSYEQYF. Complete variable domain (other parts from reference TRBV2 and TRBJ2-7): EPEVTQTPSHQVTQMGQEVILRCVPISNHLYFYWYRQILGQKVEFLVSFYNNEISEKSEIFDDQFSVERPDGSNFTLKIRSTKLEDSAMYFCASRLKTSGSSYEQYFGPGTRLTVT.

The CDR3 region is CASNPQGGAQGGIRAGELFF. Here the CDR3 DNA reads TGTGCCAGCAACCCACAGGGAGGGGCCCAGGGAGGGATCCGGGCCGGGGAGCTGTTTTTT. The rearrangement links TRBV27 to TRBJ2-2; TRBD2 might be the D (7 bases). From germline, CDR1 is MNHEY and CDR2 SMNVEV (reference sequence). Trimming removed 7 bases from V and 6 bases from J, with 33 bases in between. The CDR3 runs 20 residues.

The CDR3 loop is CASSPGQSSSYNEQFF. The CDR3, as DNA: TGTGCCAGCAGCCCTGGACAAAGTAGCTCCTACAATGAGCAGTTCTTC. V usage is TRBV6-2 or TRBV6-3 and J usage is TRBJ2-1; tentatively, D is TRBD1 (5 bases). Trimming cost V 6 bases and J 0 bases, with 15 bases left between them. CDR1 and CDR2 (germline): MNHEY, SVGEGT. This CDR3 contains 16 residues.

In regard to this clone: This specimen includes other DNA sequences encoding the same CDR3. The chain joins TRBV28 to TRBJ1-5, with D possibly matching TRBD1 (5 bases). The V gene lost 6 bases and the J gene lost 3 bases, with 9 bases spanning the gap. The CDR3 runs to 13 residues. From germline, CDR1 is MDHEN and CDR2 SYDVKM. The CDR3 coding sequence is TGTGCCAGCAGCAGGGATTCCAATCAGCCCCAGCATTTT. This codes for CASSRDSNQPQHF.